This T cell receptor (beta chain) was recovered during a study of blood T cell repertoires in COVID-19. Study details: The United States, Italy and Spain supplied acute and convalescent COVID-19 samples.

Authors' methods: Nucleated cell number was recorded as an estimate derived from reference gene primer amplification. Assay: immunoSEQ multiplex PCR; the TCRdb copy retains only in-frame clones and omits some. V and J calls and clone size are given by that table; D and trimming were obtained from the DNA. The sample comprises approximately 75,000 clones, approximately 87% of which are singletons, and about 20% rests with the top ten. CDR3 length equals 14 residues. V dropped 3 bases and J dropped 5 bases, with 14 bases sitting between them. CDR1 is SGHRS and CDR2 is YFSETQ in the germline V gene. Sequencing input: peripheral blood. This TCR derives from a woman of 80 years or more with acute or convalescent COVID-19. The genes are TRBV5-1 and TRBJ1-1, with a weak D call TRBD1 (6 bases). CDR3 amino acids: CASSSIQGYTEAFF. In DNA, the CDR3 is TGCGCCAGCAGCTCCATACAGGGTTATACTGAAGCTTTCTTT.